This TCR beta chain was sequenced during a study of OX40 agonist ivuxolimab in advanced cancers. With regard to the full study: Ivuxolimab, which targeted the costimulatory receptor OX40 (CD134), was an agonistic, fully human IgG2 monoclonal antibody. Intravenous ivuxolimab was administered to patients every 2 weeks at six dose levels: 0.01, 0.1, 0.3, 1.5, 3 and 10 mg/kg. Of the roughly 52 dose-escalation patients, hepatocellular carcinoma was present in around 20, melanoma in some 15, renal cell carcinoma in 9 and head and neck cancer in 9. A male proportion of around 81% and a mean age of approximately 62 years, ranging from about 20 to 80, were recorded for the dose-escalation cohort. Patients were allowed to have had prior anti-PD-1, anti-PD-L1 or anti-CTLA-4 therapy, and around 40% of the dose-escalation patients had previously received checkpoint inhibitors. Partial responses were achieved by three dose-escalation patients, of whom one had hepatocellular carcinoma and two had cutaneous melanoma. The purpose of peripheral TCRbeta sequencing was to test whether ivuxolimab changed TCR sequence diversity and led to clonal T-cell expansion. The paper covers the monotherapy dose-escalation part of the phase I ivuxolimab trial, which included N of about 56 patients. Results the study describes overall, beyond this receptor: Antigen specificity was not determined for the clonally expanded peripheral T cells. After ivuxolimab, expanded clones were on average more numerous among CD8+ T cells than among CD4+ T cells. At doses from 0.1 to 3.0 mg/kg, clonal expansion was seen in both CD4+ and CD8+ blood T cells between baseline and week 6. In the 0.1-3.0 mg/kg groups, partial responders were among the patients with the lowest normalized peripheral clonal expansion, particularly in CD8+ T cells. Low levels of normalized T-cell clonal expansion were also seen in some patients who did not respond.

Genomic DNA was isolated from the sorted cells so that the TCRbeta CDR3 region could be sequenced. The immunoSEQ Assay was used to sequence the TCRbeta CDR3 regions. TCRdb provides this immuneACCESS table in a form limited to in-frame rearrangements. Some clones are lacking; in checked studies, under half of them reflect an unresolved V gene, and why the rest are absent is not known. The table for this sample lists tens of thousands of clones; roughly 80% of them were counted only once. The ten largest clones add up to 15% to 20% of the sample. Concerning this clone: Its antigen has not been determined. Base qualities are not recorded, but no much larger clone differs from it by a single base.

From its cysteine to its phenylalanine, the CDR3 spans 16 amino acids. CDR3 DNA only is kept here, 48 bases in frame from base 1. The germline V gene yields SGHRS for CDR1 and YFSETQ for CDR2. Trimming accounts for 0 bases at V and 2 bases at J, while the number of junction bases matched to no gene is 3. The trial excluded patients who had a history of autoimmune disease or who were on systemic immunosuppression. Peripheral blood for TCR sequencing was collected from all dose cohorts at baseline, on cycle 4 day 1, and on cycle 7 day 1. Samples came from an open-label, multicenter, first-in-human phase I dose-escalation trial of ivuxolimab. Adults with locally advanced or metastatic melanoma, renal cell carcinoma, hepatocellular carcinoma or head and neck squamous cell carcinoma were enrolled in the trial. Before TCR sequencing, CD4+ T cells and CD8+ T cells from peripheral blood were sorted into separate populations.

The chain uses TRBV5-1 and TRBJ2-1; TRBD2 aligns with 9 central bases. The sequencing used CD4+ or CD8+ T cells sorted from blood, collected in a trial of the OX40 agonist ivuxolimab. The receptor's source is an adult with an advanced solid tumor such as melanoma, head and neck, liver or kidney cancer. Read as DNA, the sequence is TGCGCCAGCAGCTTGGTGACTAGCGGAACCTACAATGAGCAGTTCTTC. Translated, it gives CASSLVTSGTYNEQFF.